The 11 T cell receptor beta chains in this list originate from one sample, sequenced in a study of cytomegalovirus exposure and HLA in healthy donors (dated by TCRdb to about 2017). Receptor amplification or capture employed the immunoSEQ multiplex PCR assay. A mixture of 60 forward primers for TCR Vbeta segments and 13 reverse primers for TCR Jbeta segments was used in the multiplex PCR. The table comes from immuneACCESS by way of TCRdb, which keeps in-frame sequences with V and J called. Part of the clones is missing from these tables; in studies checked, under half for an unresolved V gene and the rest for unknown reasons. Present in this sample are more than 90,000 clones, just under 80% of which were seen just once. In total, the top ten clones hold 3% to 3.5% of the sample. The specimen was PBMCs. The receptors shown here come from a woman aged 40 to 50 in good health and CMV-seronegative.

This clone was observed a handful of times. This chain links TRBV2 with TRBJ1-4, with D tentatively TRBD1 (5 bases). The CDR3 has 18 residues. With 7 bases removed from V and 7 bases from J, the gap between germline ends came to 28 bases. Germline CDR1 is SNHLY and CDR2 is FYNNEI. DNA for the CDR3: TGTGCCAGCAACTCCCCCCCGAGTATGGGCCAGGGAGGTGAAAAACTGTTTTTT. Translation: CASNSPPSMGQGGEKLFF. Supplemented by reference TRBV2 and TRBJ1-4, the full variable domain reads EPEVTQTPSHQVTQMGQEVILRCVPISNHLYFYWYRQILGQKVEFLVSFYNNEISEKSEIFDDQFSVERPDGSNFTLKIRSTKLEDSAMYFCASNSPPSMGQGGEKLFFGSGTQLSVL.

This clone was detected only once. The chain recombines TRBV29-1 with TRBJ1-2; D possibly corresponds to TRBD1 (6 bases). The CDR3 totals 12 residues. CDR1 SQVTM and CDR2 ANQGSEA come from the germline V gene. V gave up 0 bases and J gave up 10 bases, with 12 bases separating them. CDR3 bases: TGCAGCGTTGAAGAAAGGGGGGGTGACTACACCTTC. It specifies CSVEERGGDYTF.

V is TRBV7-9 and J is TRBJ2-3; the match to TRBD2 covers 12 bases. The germline V gene encodes CDR1 SEHNR and CDR2 FQNEAQ (reference sequence). This CDR3 has 16 residues. The J segment lost 2 bases and the V segment lost 5 bases, leaving 5 bases of the junction unmatched. CDR3 nucleotides: TGTGCCAGCAGCCTTGGACTAGCGGGGTTCACAGATACGCAGTATTTT. As protein: CASSLGLAGFTDTQYF.

A few counts support this clone. The J gene is TRBJ2-5, the V gene TRBV7-2; D gene unclear. The DNA matches TRBJ2-7 better at its end, which makes the J call doubtful. Germline CDR1 and CDR2: SGHTA and FQGNSA. The CDR3 spans 14 residues. The CDR3 loop reads CASSLGASSYEQYF. The DNA of the CDR3 is TGTGCCAGCAGCTTAGGGGCTAGCTCCTACGAGCAGTACTTC.

The rearrangement uses TRBV9 and TRBJ1-1; D unresolved. This CDR3 has 15 residues. Per germline, CDR1 SGDLS and CDR2 YYNGEE. Deletions cut 0 bases from V and 1 base from J, with 10 bases between. CDR3 loop: CASSVGSLGNTEAFF. CDR3 DNA: TGTGCCAGCAGCGTAGGCAGCCTAGGGAACACTGAAGCTTTCTTT.

This chain links TRBV5-1 with TRBJ1-4; 8 positions agree with TRBD1. Germline loops: CDR1 SGHRS, CDR2 YFSETQ. V lost 4 bases, J lost 4 bases, and 15 bases stayed unmatched. This CDR3 contains 18 residues. CDR3 DNA: TGCGCCAGCAGCCCATGGACAGGGCGTATAAGTGGTAATGAAAAACTGTTTTTT. This sequence encodes CASSPWTGRISGNEKLFF.

The chain joins TRBV5-4 to TRBJ2-1, with TRBD1 matching over 9 bases. Germline CDR1 and CDR2: SGHNT and YYREEE (reference sequence). This CDR3 has 15 amino acids. V was clipped by 4 bases and J by 5 bases; unmatched bases: 7. The CDR3 nucleotides read TGTGCCAGCAGCCTTCAACAGGGGGCGGACAATGAGCAGTTCTTC. Its translation is CASSLQQGADNEQFF.

The chain combines TRBV4-2 with TRBJ2-1; D may be TRBD2 (5 bases). Germline CDR1 and CDR2: LGHNA and YNFKEQ. Deletions cut 1 base from V and 3 bases from J, with 13 bases between. The CDR3 totals 16 residues. The CDR3 spells CASSQADSSHYNEQFF. Here the CDR3 DNA reads TGTGCCAGCAGCCAAGCGGACTCCTCTCACTACAATGAGCAGTTCTTC.

This clone was detected only a few times. V usage is TRBV4-3 and J usage is TRBJ1-3, with D possibly matching TRBD1 (5 bases). The ends were cut back, 0 bases at V and 4 bases at J, with 10 bases in the middle. This CDR3 is built from 15 residues. Looked up from germline, CDR1 is LGHNA and CDR2 is YSLEER. The CDR3: CASSQEPGKGNTIYF. CDR3 nucleotides: TGCGCCAGCAGCCAAGAGCCAGGGAAGGGAAACACCATATATTTT.

CDR3 loop: CASSFWTGGLSSYEQYF. The CDR3 DNA follows: TGTGCCAGCTCATTCTGGACAGGGGGCTTGAGCTCCTACGAGCAGTACTTC. This chain connects TRBV18 to TRBJ2-7, with 11 nucleotides matching TRBD1. The V segment lost 5 bases and the J segment 0 bases; nucleotides outside the gene matches: 9. CDR3 length: 17 amino acids. Looked up from germline, CDR1 is KGHSH and CDR2 is LQKENI.

This chain joins TRBV4-3 and TRBJ1-5; D remains unclear. CDR1 and CDR2 from the germline V gene are LGHNA and YSLEER. Trimming shortened V by 0 bases and J by 1 base, and 7 bases separated the two germline ends. The CDR3 has 15 amino acids. This chain's CDR3 is CASSQDRLSNQPQHF. The CDR3 region has the DNA TGCGCCAGCAGCCAAGACAGGCTAAGCAATCAGCCCCAGCATTTT.